This passage covers 15 T cell receptor beta chains from one sample sequenced in a study of cytomegalovirus exposure and HLA in healthy donors (TCRdb year 2017). Libraries came from the immunoSEQ multiplex PCR assay. For the multiplex PCR, a mixture combining 60 forward primers for TCR Vbeta segments and 13 reverse primers for TCR Jbeta segments was used. TCRdb limited this immuneACCESS table to in-frame rearrangements with V and J called. A share of clones is missing; checked studies link under half to unresolved V genes, and the rest is unexplained. In this sample the table shows more than 150,000 clones, around 80% of which occur a single time. The ten biggest clones cover 1% of the sample. The sequencing input was PBMCs. These receptors were obtained from a woman in her 50s in good health and CMV-seropositive.

The chain links TRBV10-3 to TRBJ2-5; possible D gene TRBD2, 5 bases. The CDR3 is made up of 13 amino acids. CDR1 and CDR2 (germline): ENHRY, SYGVKD. Trimming cost V 3 bases and J 4 bases, with 9 bases left between them. The CDR3 sequence is CAISDGAVETQYF. The DNA for the CDR3 is TGTGCCATCAGTGATGGAGCGGTAGAGACCCAGTACTTC.

The V and J genes are TRBV9 and TRBJ2-1; 11 positions agree with TRBD2. J was trimmed by 9 bases and V by 4 bases; bases with no gene match: 12. Germline CDR1 reads SGDLS; CDR2 reads YYNGEE. The CDR3 length is 16 residues. CDR3 sequence reads: CASSYISGGGGIEQFF. CDR3 DNA: TGTGCCAGCAGCTACATTAGCGGGGGGGGAGGAATTGAGCAGTTCTTC.

V gene TRBV28 combines with J gene TRBJ1-2, with 9 nucleotides matching TRBD1. This CDR3 has 14 residues. Per germline, CDR1 MDHEN and CDR2 SYDVKM. The trim removed 6 bases at V and 3 bases at J, leaving 5 bases unmatched. For the CDR3, the DNA is TGTGCCAGCAGGGGGGACAGGGTTTACTATGGCTACACCTTC. Protein: CASRGDRVYYGYTF.

The genes are TRBV7-9 and TRBJ1-1; D may be TRBD1 (6 bases). The CDR3 is 15 residues long. V was shortened by 6 bases and J by 3 bases, with 17 bases between the two germline ends. Germline V CDR1 and CDR2: SEHNR, FQNEAQ (reference sequence). Here the CDR3 reads CASSHPLTGDTEAFF. The CDR3 nucleotides read TGTGCCAGCAGTCACCCCCTGACAGGCGACACTGAAGCTTTCTTT.

The J gene is TRBJ2-7, the V gene TRBV7-6, with D possibly TRBD1 on 6 matching bases. Trimming cost V 7 bases and J 5 bases, with 18 bases left between them. The CDR3 extends over 14 amino acids. Per the germline V gene, CDR1 is SGHVS and CDR2 is FNYEAQ. The CDR3 here is CASTSEWGRDEQYF. The CDR3 DNA reads as TGTGCCAGCACTTCAGAGTGGGGGCGGGACGAGCAGTACTTC. The full variable domain, with the rest looked up from reference TRBV7-6 and TRBJ2-7, is GAGVSQSPRYKVTKRGQDVALRCDPISGHVSLYWYRQALGQGPEFLTYFNYEAQQDKSGLPNDRFSAERPEGSISTLTIQRTEQRDSAMYRCASTSEWGRDEQYFGPGTRLTVT.

V is TRBV7-8 and J is TRBJ2-7, with 7 bases identical to TRBD2. This CDR3 spans 15 amino acids. The J segment lost 3 bases and the V segment lost 5 bases, leaving 10 bases of the junction unmatched. The germline V gene encodes CDR1 SGHVS and CDR2 FQNEAQ. The CDR3 sequence is CASSQQAGVLYEQYF. As DNA, the CDR3 is TGTGCCAGCAGCCAACAGGCGGGAGTACTCTACGAGCAGTACTTC.

The chain carries TRBV27 and TRBJ1-2; 12 positions match TRBD1. The V and J ends lost 6 bases and 8 bases, in that order; junction bases with no gene match: 10. The CDR3 loop spans 15 amino acids. The V gene's germline CDR1 is MNHEY and CDR2 SMNVEV (reference sequence). The CDR3 DNA reads TGTGCCAGCAGGCCCGGGACAGGGGGCGCAGAGGGCTACACCTTC. The encoded protein is CASRPGTGGAEGYTF.

The chain recombines TRBV7-8 with TRBJ1-5; D is unclear. CDR1 is SGHVS and CDR2 is FQNEAQ in the germline V gene. V shed 0 bases and J shed 1 base, with 16 bases lying between them. The CDR3 contains 18 residues. In DNA form, the CDR3 reads TGTGCCAGCAGCTTAGCGTGGAGCGGGCCGATGAGCAATCAGCCCCAGCATTTT. Protein sequence: CASSLAWSGPMSNQPQHF.

This clone has only one observation. The rearrangement uses TRBV18 and TRBJ2-7, with D possibly matching TRBD2 (6 bases). V was shortened by 6 bases and J by 2 bases, with 14 bases between the two germline ends. Germline V CDR1 and CDR2: KGHSH, LQKENI. The CDR3 is 14 amino acids. The chain's CDR3 is CASSQGLTTYEQYF. CDR3 bases: TGTGCCAGCTCCCAGGGACTTACCACCTACGAGCAGTACTTC. The full variable domain, completed using reference TRBV18 and TRBJ2-7, is NAGVMQNPRHLVRRRGQEARLRCSPMKGHSHVYWYRQLPEEGLKFMVYLQKENIIDESGMPKERFSAEFPKEGPSILRIQQVVRGDSAAYFCASSQGLTTYEQYFGPGTRLTVT.

This chain links TRBV28 with TRBJ2-7; 7 positions match TRBD2. The CDR3 length is 11 residues. CDR1 and CDR2 (germline): MDHEN, SYDVKM. V shed 9 bases and J 2 bases; nucleotides not matched to a gene: 1. CDR3 residues: CASGGAYEQYF. CDR3 nucleotides: TGTGCCAGTGGGGGGGCCTACGAGCAGTACTTC.

V usage is TRBV5-1 and J usage is TRBJ2-2; TRBD1 matches at 8 bases. The CDR3 has 14 residues. The germline gives CDR1 SGHRS, CDR2 YFSETQ. J gave up 4 bases and V 1 base, and 0 bases lay outside the gene matches. In DNA form, the CDR3 reads TGCGCCAGCAGCTTGCAGGGGGCCACCGGGGAGCTGTTTTTT. It is translated as CASSLQGATGELFF.

The chain couples TRBV6-1 to TRBJ2-7; possibly TRBD1 for D (5 bases). V shed 5 bases and J shed 2 bases, with 7 bases lying between them. The germline V gene encodes CDR1 MNHNS and CDR2 SASEGT. CDR3 length equals 12 residues. CDR3 coding DNA: TGTGCCAGCAGTCAGGGCGCCTACGAGCAGTACTTC. It is translated as CASSQGAYEQYF.

This clone occurred once. The chain recombines TRBV28 with TRBJ1-2; D is ambiguous. Germline V gene data show CDR1 as MDHEN and CDR2 as SYDVKM. The CDR3 runs to 15 residues. V was trimmed by 3 bases and J by 1 base, leaving 12 bases between them. The DNA for the CDR3 is TGTGCCAGCAGTTTCAGGTCCCGGAATAACTATGGCTACACCTTC. This gives the protein CASSFRSRNNYGYTF.

The chain employs TRBV7-9 and TRBJ2-2; unclear D gene. The CDR3 consists of 12 residues. Germline V gene data show CDR1 as SEHNR and CDR2 as FQNEAQ (reference sequence). Trimming cost V 5 bases and J 2 bases, with 3 bases left between them. In DNA form, the CDR3 reads TGTGCCAGCAGCCTTAACACCGGGGAGCTGTTTTTT. It encodes CASSLNTGELFF.

This clone was counted a few times. CDR3 DNA: TGTGCCAGCAGCTTAAGGGTCTCAGGGAGGGAGAGTTTAGCTTTCTTT. Its protein is CASSLRVSGRESLAFF. The gene calls are TRBV11-2 and TRBJ1-1; D is perhaps TRBD1 (5 bases). The CDR3 totals 16 residues. CDR1 and CDR2 (germline): SGHAT, FQNNGV. Trimming removed 2 bases from V and 10 bases from J, with 23 bases in between. Together with reference TRBV11-2 and TRBJ1-1, the CDR3 gives the full variable domain: EAGVAQSPRYKIIEKRQSVAFWCNPISGHATLYWYQQILGQGPKLLIQFQNNGVVDDSQLPKDRFSAERLKGVDSTLKIQPAKLEDSAVYLCASSLRVSGRESLAFFGQGTRLTVV.